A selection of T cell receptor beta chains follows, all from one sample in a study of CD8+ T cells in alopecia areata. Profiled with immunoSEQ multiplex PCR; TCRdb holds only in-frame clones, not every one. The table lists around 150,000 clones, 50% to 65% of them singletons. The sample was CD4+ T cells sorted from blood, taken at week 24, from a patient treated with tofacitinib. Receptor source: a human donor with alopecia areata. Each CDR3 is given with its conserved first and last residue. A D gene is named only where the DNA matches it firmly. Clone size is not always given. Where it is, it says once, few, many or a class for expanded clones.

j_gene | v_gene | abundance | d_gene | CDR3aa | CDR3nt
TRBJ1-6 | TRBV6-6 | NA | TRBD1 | CASRQGTGMTPLHF | TGTGCCAGCAGACAAGGGACAGGGATGACACCCCTCCACTTT
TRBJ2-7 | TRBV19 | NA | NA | CASRKLGTEGYEQYF | TGTGCCAGTCGCAAGCTCGGGACCGAGGGGTACGAGCAGTACTTC
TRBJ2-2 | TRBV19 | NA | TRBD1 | CASSMTGSGELFF | TGTGCCAGTAGTATGACAGGGTCCGGGGAGCTGTTTTTT
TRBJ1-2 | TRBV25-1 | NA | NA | CASSEYSDTFYGYTF | TGTGCCAGCAGTGAATATTCTGACACTTTCTATGGCTACACCTTC
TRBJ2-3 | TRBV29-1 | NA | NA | CSTSPGSTDTQYF | TGCAGCACCTCCCCGGGGAGCACAGATACGCAGTATTTT
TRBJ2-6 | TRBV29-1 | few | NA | CSGWDASSGANVLTF | TGCAGCGGCTGGGACGCTAGCTCTGGGGCCAACGTCCTGACTTTC
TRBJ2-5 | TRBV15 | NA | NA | CATSRARSPEETQYF | TGTGCCACCAGCAGAGCCCGGAGCCCCGAGGAGACCCAGTACTTC
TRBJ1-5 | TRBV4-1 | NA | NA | CASSQDRGNQPQHF | TGCGCCAGCAGCCAAGATAGAGGGAATCAGCCCCAGCATTTT
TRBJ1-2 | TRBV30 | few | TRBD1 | CAYTWGQLNYGYTF | TGTGCCTACACGTGGGGACAGCTTAACTATGGCTACACCTTC
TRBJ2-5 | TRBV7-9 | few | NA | CASSLGDWETQYF | TGTGCCAGCAGCTTAGGGGACTGGGAGACCCAGTACTTC
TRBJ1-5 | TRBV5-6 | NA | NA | CASSFLRGADQPQHF | TGTGCCAGCAGCTTCCTCCGGGGAGCCGATCAGCCCCAGCATTTT
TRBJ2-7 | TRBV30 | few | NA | CAWRSLGYEQYF | TGTGCCTGGAGATCCCTGGGCTACGAGCAGTACTTC
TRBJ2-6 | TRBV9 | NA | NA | CASSVEAGANVLTF | TGTGCCAGCAGCGTAGAGGCTGGGGCCAACGTCCTGACTTTC
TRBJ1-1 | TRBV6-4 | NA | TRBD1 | CASNDRGNTEAFF | TGTGCCAGCAACGACAGGGGGAACACTGAAGCTTTCTTT
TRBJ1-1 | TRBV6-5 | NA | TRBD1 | CASSRTGNTEAFF | TGTGCCAGCAGTCGGACAGGGAACACTGAAGCTTTCTTT
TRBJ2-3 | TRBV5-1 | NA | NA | CASSFTGEAQYF | TGCGCCAGCAGCTTCACAGGGGAGGCGCAGTATTTT
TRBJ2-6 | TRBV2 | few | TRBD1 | CASGPGQGHSGANVLTF | TGTGCCAGCGGACCGGGACAGGGCCACTCTGGGGCCAACGTCCTGACTTTC
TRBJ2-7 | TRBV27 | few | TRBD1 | CASSPWDRDKVLYF | TGTGCCAGCAGCCCTTGGGACAGGGACAAGGTTTTGTACTTC
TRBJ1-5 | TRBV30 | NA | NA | CAWSVSAGQPQHF | TGTGCCTGGAGTGTCTCCGCGGGTCAGCCCCAGCATTTT
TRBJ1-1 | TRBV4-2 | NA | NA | CASSQDLGEAFF | TGTGCCAGCAGCCAAGACCTCGGTGAAGCTTTCTTT
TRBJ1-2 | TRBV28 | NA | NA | CASSPTGYGYTF | TGTGCCAGCAGTCCGACAGGATATGGCTACACCTTC
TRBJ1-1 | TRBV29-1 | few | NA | CSVEDRRGTEAFF | TGCAGCGTTGAAGATCGCAGGGGTACTGAAGCTTTCTTT
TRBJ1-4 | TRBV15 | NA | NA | CATSRSQGTNEKLFF | TGTGCCACCAGCCGCTCCCAGGGGACTAATGAAAAACTGTTTTTT
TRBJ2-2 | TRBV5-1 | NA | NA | CASSLDRVGTGELFF | TGCGCCAGCAGCTTGGACAGGGTCGGCACCGGGGAGCTGTTTTTT
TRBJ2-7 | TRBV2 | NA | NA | CASSPVYEQYF | TGTGCCAGCAGTCCGGTCTACGAGCAGTACTTC
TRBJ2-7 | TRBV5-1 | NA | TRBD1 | CASSLARDRGYEQYF | TGCGCCAGCAGCTTGGCCAGGGACAGAGGCTACGAGCAGTACTTC
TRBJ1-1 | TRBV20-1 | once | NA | CSARVTEAFF | TGCAGTGCTAGAGTTACTGAAGCTTTCTTT
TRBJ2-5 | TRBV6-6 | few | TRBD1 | CASSRGQQETQYF | TGTGCCAGCAGCCGGGGACAGCAAGAGACCCAGTACTTC
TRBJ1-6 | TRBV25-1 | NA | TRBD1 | CASSDRGQGFPLHF | TGTGCCAGCAGTGACAGGGGGCAGGGGTTTCCCCTCCACTTT
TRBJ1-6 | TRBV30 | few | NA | CAWSLAGGGLNSPLHF | TGTGCCTGGAGCCTCGCCGGGGGAGGGTTAAATTCACCCCTCCACTTT
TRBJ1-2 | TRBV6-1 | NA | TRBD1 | CASSATTLGGSFGYTF | TGTGCCAGCAGTGCCACGACTCTAGGGGGCTCTTTCGGCTACACCTTC
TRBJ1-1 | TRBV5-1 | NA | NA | CASSPSGFDREAFF | TGCGCCAGCAGCCCTTCCGGATTTGACAGGGAAGCTTTCTTT
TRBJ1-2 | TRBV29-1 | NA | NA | CSVESTGDYGYTF | TGCAGCGTGGAGAGTACCGGGGATTATGGCTACACCTTC
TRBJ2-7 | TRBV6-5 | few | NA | CASSIGQSYEQYF | TGTGCCAGCAGTATCGGACAGTCCTACGAGCAGTACTTC
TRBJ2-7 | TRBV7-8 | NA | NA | CASSGRSGYYEQYF | TGTGCCAGCAGCGGGAGATCAGGTTACTACGAGCAGTACTTC
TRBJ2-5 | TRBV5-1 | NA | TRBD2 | CASSELAGAFRETQYF | TGCGCCAGCAGCGAACTAGCGGGGGCCTTCCGTGAGACCCAGTACTTC
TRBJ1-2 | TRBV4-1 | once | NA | CASSLTWMSAGGYTF | TGCGCCAGCAGCCTAACTTGGATGTCCGCGGGGGGCTACACCTTC
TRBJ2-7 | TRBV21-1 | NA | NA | CASRTGIGNEQYF | TGTGCCAGCAGGACAGGGATAGGGAACGAGCAGTACTTC
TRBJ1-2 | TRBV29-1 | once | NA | CSVTGSGYGYTF | TGCAGCGTCACAGGGAGTGGCTATGGCTACACCTTC
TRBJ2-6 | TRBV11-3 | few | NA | CASSHPGANVLTF | TGTGCCAGCAGCCACCCCGGGGCCAACGTCCTGACTTTC
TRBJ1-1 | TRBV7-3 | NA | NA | CASSLAGFDTEAFF | TGTGCCAGCAGCTTAGCGGGATTTGACACTGAAGCTTTCTTT
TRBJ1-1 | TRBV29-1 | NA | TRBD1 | CSDEQGYGTEAFF | TGCAGCGACGAACAGGGGTACGGCACTGAAGCTTTCTTT
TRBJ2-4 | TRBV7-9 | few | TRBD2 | CASSQRLAGARRAKNIQYF | TGTGCCAGCAGCCAAAGACTAGCGGGGGCCCGAAGAGCCAAAAACATTCAGTACTTC
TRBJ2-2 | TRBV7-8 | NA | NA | CASSLETTGPGELFF | TGTGCCAGCAGCTTAGAAACAACGGGGCCCGGGGAGCTGTTTTTT
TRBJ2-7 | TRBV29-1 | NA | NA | CSVRGTYEQYF | TGCAGCGTTCGTGGGACCTACGAGCAGTACTTC
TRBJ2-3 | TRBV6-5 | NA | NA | CASRVSADTQYF | TGTGCCAGCAGGGTCTCCGCGGATACGCAGTATTTT
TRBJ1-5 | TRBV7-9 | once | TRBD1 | CASSLSGGGNQPQHF | TGTGCCAGCAGCTTATCAGGGGGAGGCAATCAGCCCCAGCATTTT
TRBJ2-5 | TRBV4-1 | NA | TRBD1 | CASSQDWGQQETQYF | TGCGCCAGCAGCCAAGATTGGGGACAGCAAGAGACCCAGTACTTC
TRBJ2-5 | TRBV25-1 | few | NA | CASRVGETQYF | TGTGCCAGCAGGGTTGGGGAGACCCAGTACTTC
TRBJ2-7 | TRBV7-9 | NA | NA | CASSPGGEQYF | TGTGCCAGCAGCCCGGGCGGCGAGCAGTACTTC
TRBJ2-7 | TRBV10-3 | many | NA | CAISTQAYEQYF | TGTGCCATCAGTACCCAGGCCTACGAGCAGTACTTC
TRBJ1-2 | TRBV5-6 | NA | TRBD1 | CASSSVDRRVYYGYTF | TGTGCCAGCAGCTCGGTGGACAGGAGAGTTTACTATGGCTACACCTTC
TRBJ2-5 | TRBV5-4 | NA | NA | CASSHRGPGKETQYF | TGTGCCAGCAGCCACCGCGGACCGGGAAAAGAGACCCAGTACTTC
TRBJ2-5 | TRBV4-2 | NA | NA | CASSQDGAPGTQYF | TGTGCCAGCAGCCAAGATGGGGCCCCGGGGACCCAGTACTTC
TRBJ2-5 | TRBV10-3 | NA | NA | CAISAGKETQYF | TGTGCCATCAGTGCGGGGAAAGAGACCCAGTACTTC